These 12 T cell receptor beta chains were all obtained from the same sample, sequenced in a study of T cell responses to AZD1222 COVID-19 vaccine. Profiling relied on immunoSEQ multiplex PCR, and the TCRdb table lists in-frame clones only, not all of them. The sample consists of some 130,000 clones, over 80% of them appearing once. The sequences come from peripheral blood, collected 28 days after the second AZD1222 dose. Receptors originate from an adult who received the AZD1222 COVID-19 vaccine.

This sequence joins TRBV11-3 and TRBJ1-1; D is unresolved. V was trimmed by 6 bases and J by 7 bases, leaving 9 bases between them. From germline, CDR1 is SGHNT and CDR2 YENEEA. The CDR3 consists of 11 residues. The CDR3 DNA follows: TGTGCCAGCAGGGATTATGGTGAAGCTTTCTTT. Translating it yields CASRDYGEAFF.

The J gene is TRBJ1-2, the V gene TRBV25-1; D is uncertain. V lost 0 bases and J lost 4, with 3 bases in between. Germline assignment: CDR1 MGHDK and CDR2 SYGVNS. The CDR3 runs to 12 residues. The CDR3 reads CASSEYSYGYTF. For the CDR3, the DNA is TGTGCCAGCAGTGAATACAGCTATGGCTACACCTTC.

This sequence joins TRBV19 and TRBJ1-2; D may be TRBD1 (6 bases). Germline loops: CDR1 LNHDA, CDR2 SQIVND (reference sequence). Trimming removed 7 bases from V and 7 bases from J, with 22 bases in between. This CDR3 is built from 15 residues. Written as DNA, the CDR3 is TGTGCCAGTAAGGGGGTCATATCTCCCAGAGGTGGCTACACCTTC. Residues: CASKGVISPRGGYTF.

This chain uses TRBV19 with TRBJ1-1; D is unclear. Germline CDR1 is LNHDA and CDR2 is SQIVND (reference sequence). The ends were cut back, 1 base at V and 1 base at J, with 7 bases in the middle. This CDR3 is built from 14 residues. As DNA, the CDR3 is TGTGCCAGTAGTATAGGGACGGCGAACACTGAAGCTTTCTTT. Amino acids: CASSIGTANTEAFF.

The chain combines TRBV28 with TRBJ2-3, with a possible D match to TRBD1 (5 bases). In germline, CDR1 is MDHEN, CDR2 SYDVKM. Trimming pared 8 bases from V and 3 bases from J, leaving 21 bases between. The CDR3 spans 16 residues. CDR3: CASLSRRRVWTDTQYF. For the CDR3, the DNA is TGTGCCAGCCTCTCCCGCCGCAGGGTATGGACAGATACGCAGTATTTT.

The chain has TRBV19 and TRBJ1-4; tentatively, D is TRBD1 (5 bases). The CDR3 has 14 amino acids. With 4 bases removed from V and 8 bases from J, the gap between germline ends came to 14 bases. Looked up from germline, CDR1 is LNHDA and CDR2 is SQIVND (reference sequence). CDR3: CASSRYSGLEKLFF. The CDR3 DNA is TGTGCCAGTAGTAGGTATTCAGGGCTAGAAAAACTGTTTTTT. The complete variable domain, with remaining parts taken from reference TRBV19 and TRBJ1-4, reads DGGITQSPKYLFRKEGQNVTLSCEQNLNHDAMYWYRQDPGQGLRLIYYSQIVNDFQKGDIAEGYSVSREKKESFPLTVTSAQKNPTAFYLCASSRYSGLEKLFFGSGTQLSVL.

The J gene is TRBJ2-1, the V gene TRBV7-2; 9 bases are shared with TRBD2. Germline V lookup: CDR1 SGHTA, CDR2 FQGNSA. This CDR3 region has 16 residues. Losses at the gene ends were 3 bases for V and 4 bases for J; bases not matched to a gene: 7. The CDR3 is CASSLGLAGHYNEQFF. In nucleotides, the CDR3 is TGTGCCAGCAGCTTGGGTCTAGCGGGGCATTACAATGAGCAGTTCTTC.

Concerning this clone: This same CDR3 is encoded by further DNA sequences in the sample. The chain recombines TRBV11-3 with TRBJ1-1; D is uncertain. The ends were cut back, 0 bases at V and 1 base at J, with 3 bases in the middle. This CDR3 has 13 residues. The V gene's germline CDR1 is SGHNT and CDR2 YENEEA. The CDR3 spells CASSLDRNTEAFF. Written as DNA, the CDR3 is TGTGCCAGCAGCTTAGATAGGAACACTGAAGCTTTCTTT.

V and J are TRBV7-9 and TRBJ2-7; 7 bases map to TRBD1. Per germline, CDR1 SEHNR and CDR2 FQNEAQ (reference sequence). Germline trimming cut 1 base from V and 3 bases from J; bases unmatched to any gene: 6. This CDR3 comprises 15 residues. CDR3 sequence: CASSLVRGQNYEQYF. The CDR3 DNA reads TGTGCCAGCAGCTTAGTCCGGGGACAGAACTACGAGCAGTACTTC.

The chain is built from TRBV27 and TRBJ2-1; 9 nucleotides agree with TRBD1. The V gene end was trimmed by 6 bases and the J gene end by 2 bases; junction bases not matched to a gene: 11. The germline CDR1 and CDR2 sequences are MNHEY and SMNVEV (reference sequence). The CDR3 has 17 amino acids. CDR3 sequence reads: CASSPGATGGPYNEQFF. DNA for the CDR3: TGTGCCAGCAGCCCAGGGGCGACAGGGGGTCCCTACAATGAGCAGTTCTTC.

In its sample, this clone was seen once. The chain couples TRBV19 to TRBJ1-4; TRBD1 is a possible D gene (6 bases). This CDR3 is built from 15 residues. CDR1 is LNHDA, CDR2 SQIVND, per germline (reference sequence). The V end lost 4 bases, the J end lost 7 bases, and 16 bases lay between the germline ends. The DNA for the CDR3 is TGTGCCAGTAGTACTGGAGACAGGAGGGGTGAAAAACTGTTTTTT. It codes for CASSTGDRRGEKLFF.

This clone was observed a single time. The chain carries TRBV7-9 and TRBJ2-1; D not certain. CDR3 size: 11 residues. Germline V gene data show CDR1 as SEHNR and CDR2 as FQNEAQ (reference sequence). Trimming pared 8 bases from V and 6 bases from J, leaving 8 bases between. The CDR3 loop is CASGIGNEQFF. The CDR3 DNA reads TGTGCCAGCGGAATAGGCAATGAGCAGTTCTTC.